The clone carrying this TCR beta chain was seen only a few times. Its antigen is currently unknown. This entry comes from a study of response to subunit inactivated influenza vaccine. The CDR3 extends over 16 amino acids. Trimming removed 5 bases at V and 3 bases at J, with 17 bases between. Germline V lookup: CDR1 SGHTA, CDR2 FQGNSA. TCRdb re-derived calls from the RT-PCR reads in MiXCR, one entry per CDR3 protein. The sample includes about 190,000 distinct CDR3 sequences, roughly an eighth of them seen just once. Whole-study findings and limits: Few additional T cells are recruited per seasonal influenza vaccination, authors suggested.

The sequence came from a man aged 50 or older who received an inactivated influenza vaccine. This rearrangement joins TRBV7-2 to TRBJ2-1; D might be TRBD2 (5 bases). The sample consisted of CD8+ T cells sorted from PBMCs, taken 4 to 6 days after vaccination. This CDR3 is CASSPSVSVNYNEQFF. Written as DNA, the CDR3 is TGTGCCAGCAGCCCTTCGGTTAGCGTAAACTACAATGAGCAGTTCTTC.